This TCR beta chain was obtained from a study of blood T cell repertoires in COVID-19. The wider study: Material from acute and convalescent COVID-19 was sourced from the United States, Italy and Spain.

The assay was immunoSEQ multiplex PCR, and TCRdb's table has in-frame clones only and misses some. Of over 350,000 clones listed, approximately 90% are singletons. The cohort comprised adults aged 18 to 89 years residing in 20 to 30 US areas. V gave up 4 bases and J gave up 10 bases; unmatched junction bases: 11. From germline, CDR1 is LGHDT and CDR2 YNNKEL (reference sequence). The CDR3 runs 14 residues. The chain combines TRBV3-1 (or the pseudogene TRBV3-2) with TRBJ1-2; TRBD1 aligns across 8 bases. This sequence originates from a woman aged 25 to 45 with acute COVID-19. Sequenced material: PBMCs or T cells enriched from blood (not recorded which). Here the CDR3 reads CASSPQKQGVHYTF. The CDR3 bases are TGTGCCAGCAGCCCACAGAAACAGGGGGTTCACTACACCTTC.